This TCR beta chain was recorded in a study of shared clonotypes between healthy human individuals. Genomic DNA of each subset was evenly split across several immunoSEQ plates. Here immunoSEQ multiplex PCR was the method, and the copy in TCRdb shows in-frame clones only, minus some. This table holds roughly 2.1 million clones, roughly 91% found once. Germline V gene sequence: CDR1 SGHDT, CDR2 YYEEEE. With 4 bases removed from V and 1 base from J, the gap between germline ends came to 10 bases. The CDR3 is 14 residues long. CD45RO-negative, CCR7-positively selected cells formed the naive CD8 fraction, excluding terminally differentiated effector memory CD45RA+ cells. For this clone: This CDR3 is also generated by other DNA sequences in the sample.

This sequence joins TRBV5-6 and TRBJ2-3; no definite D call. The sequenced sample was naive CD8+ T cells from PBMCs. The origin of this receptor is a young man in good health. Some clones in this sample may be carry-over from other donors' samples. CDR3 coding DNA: TGTGCCAGCAGCCCAACCTCGGGCACAGATACGCAGTATTTT. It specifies CASSPTSGTDTQYF.